Listed here are 23 T cell receptor beta chains from one sample, sequenced in a study of T-cell memory formation after mild COVID-19. MiXCR, run by TCRdb on the 5' RACE reads, gives a single entry per CDR3 protein. In the table there are under 450,000 distinct CDR3 sequences, 14% of which are singletons. The sequencing sample was made of PBMCs or a T cell subset sorted from them (not recorded which). These receptors were obtained from a man younger than 35 who had mild COVID-19 (a few samples of this study predate the infection). Cell type and time point are not known.

The table lists this clonotype with a few counts. This chain joins TRBV7-2 and TRBJ1-6; possibly TRBD1 for D (6 bases). The V and J ends lost 1 base and 7 bases respectively, with 11 bases between them. The CDR3 spans 15 residues. Germline V gene lookup returns CDR1 SGHTA and CDR2 FQGNSA. The CDR3 is CASSLVRGSNSPLHF. CDR3 nucleotides: TGTGCCAGCAGCTTAGTTAGGGGGAGCAATTCACCCCTCCACTTT.

This clonotype was seen ten or more times. This rearrangement joins TRBV24-1 to TRBJ1-1, with D possibly TRBD1 on 5 matching bases. Germline CDR1 KGHDR, CDR2 SFDVKD. Trimming removed 7 bases at V and 1 base at J, with 12 bases between. The CDR3 is 14 amino acids. The CDR3 reads CATRGTGGNTEAFF. DNA of the CDR3: TGTGCCACCAGGGGCACCGGGGGGAACACTGAAGCTTTCTTT.

This clonotype was seen many times. This rearrangement joins TRBV19 to TRBJ2-2, with D perhaps TRBD1 (6 bases). Trimming left V 4 bases short and J 0 bases short, with 15 bases between. The CDR3 length is 17 residues. The V gene's germline CDR1 is LNHDA and CDR2 SQIVND (reference sequence). The CDR3 reads CASSTSRGQANTGELFF. The CDR3 region has the DNA TGTGCCAGTAGTACATCAAGGGGACAAGCGAACACCGGGGAGCTGTTTTTT.

Notes on this clonotype: A read error may be the cause here, since a much bigger clone is one base away. The V and J genes are TRBV7-2 and TRBJ2-5; D unclear. Germline V gene data show CDR1 as SGHTA and CDR2 as FQGNSA. Trimming shortened V by 1 base and J by 1 base, and 10 bases separated the two germline ends. The CDR3 totals 15 residues. Here the CDR3 DNA reads TGTGCCAGCAGCTTAGGGTCCATGTTCCAAGAGACCCAGTACTTC. Its protein is CASSLGSMFQETQYF.

This clonotype was recorded a few times. V gene TRBV21-1 combines with J gene TRBJ2-1; the D call of TRBD1 is as the table states it, not checked on the DNA. TRBV21-1 is noted as a pseudogene. The CDR3 runs 16 residues. CDR3 sequence: CASSTLDRGVYNEQFF. The CDR3 DNA sequence: TGTGCCAGCAGCACCCTGGACAGGGGAGTATACAATGAGCAGTTCTTC.

The chain uses TRBV7-6 and TRBJ2-7; the D call may be TRBD1 or TRBD2 (5 bases each). Germline lookup yields CDR1 SGHVS and CDR2 FNYEAQ. Trimming stripped 1 base from V and 1 base from J, with 8 bases between. The CDR3 spans 14 residues. CDR3 sequence: CASSLVEGSYEQYF. The DNA of the CDR3 is TGTGCCAGCAGCTTAGTAGAGGGGTCCTACGAGCAGTACTTC.

This clonotype has ten or more counts. The chain uses TRBV11-2 and TRBJ2-2, with 9 bases lining up with TRBD2. The V gene's germline CDR1 is SGHAT and CDR2 FQNNGV. The CDR3 loop spans 16 amino acids. V lost 5 bases and J lost 1; bases outside the gene matches: 5. The CDR3 loop reads CASSRAGGRNTGELFF. In DNA form, the CDR3 reads TGTGCCAGCAGCCGCGCGGGGGGGCGGAACACCGGGGAGCTGTTTTTT. Looking up the rest from reference TRBV11-2 and TRBJ2-2 gives the full variable domain: EAGVAQSPRYKIIEKRQSVAFWCNPISGHATLYWYQQILGQGPKLLIQFQNNGVVDDSQLPKDRFSAERLKGVDSTLKIQPAKLEDSAVYLCASSRAGGRNTGELFFGEGSRLTVL.

The chain joins TRBV9 to TRBJ1-1, with 7 nucleotides matching TRBD1. V was pared by 2 bases and J by 1 base, with 2 bases of the junction left unmatched. Germline V gene data show CDR1 as SGDLS and CDR2 as YYNGEE. This CDR3 contains 14 residues. The CDR3: CASSVGTENTEAFF. Here the CDR3 DNA reads TGTGCCAGCAGCGTGGGGACAGAGAACACTGAAGCTTTCTTT.

This clonotype has ten or more counts. The CDR3 is CASSRQTSGGADEQFF. CDR3 nucleotide sequence: TGCGCCAGCAGCCGGCAAACTAGCGGGGGGGCAGATGAGCAGTTCTTC. The rearrangement links TRBV5-1 to TRBJ2-1; the match to TRBD2 covers 13 bases. This CDR3 spans 16 amino acids. In germline, CDR1 is SGHRS, CDR2 YFSETQ. V shed 4 bases and J 8 bases; nucleotides not matched to a gene: 9.

The V call is TRBV7-6, the J call TRBJ2-1; 11 nucleotides line up with TRBD1. The trim removed 5 bases at V and 0 bases at J, leaving 6 bases unmatched. This CDR3 spans 17 amino acids. Germline CDR1 reads SGHVS; CDR2 reads FNYEAQ. Here the CDR3 DNA reads TGTGCCAGCAGCCATCCTGGGACAGGGGGCTCCTACAATGAGCAGTTCTTC. It encodes CASSHPGTGGSYNEQFF. Supplemented by reference TRBV7-6 and TRBJ2-1, the full variable domain reads GAGVSQSPRYKVTKRGQDVALRCDPISGHVSLYWYRQALGQGPEFLTYFNYEAQQDKSGLPNDRFSAERPEGSISTLTIQRTEQRDSAMYRCASSHPGTGGSYNEQFFGPGTRLTVL.

This clonotype was observed many times. This chain uses TRBV3-1 with TRBJ1-5, with 8 positions matching TRBD1. Germline loops: CDR1 LGHDT, CDR2 YNNKEL (reference sequence). V lost 4 bases to trimming and J lost 6 bases; unmatched junction nucleotides: 8. The CDR3 contains 15 residues. CDR3 in amino acids: CASSPGQGHRQPQHF. The DNA for the CDR3 is TGTGCCAGCAGCCCAGGACAGGGTCATCGTCAGCCCCAGCATTTT.

This sequence joins TRBV10-1 and TRBJ2-3; no firm D call. Germline V gene lookup returns CDR1 WNHNN and CDR2 SYGVQD (reference sequence). Deletions cut 2 bases from V and 2 bases from J, with 8 bases between. The CDR3 extends over 14 amino acids. The CDR3 protein is CASSENMITDTQYF. The CDR3 nucleotides read TGCGCCAGCAGTGAGAACATGATCACAGATACGCAGTATTTT.

The chain uses TRBV20-1 and TRBJ1-1; D is unresolved. CDR1 DFQATT and CDR2 SNEGSKA come from the germline V gene (reference sequence). V lost 3 bases and J lost 0, with 23 bases in between. This CDR3 is built from 18 residues. CDR3 nucleotide sequence: TGCAGTGCTAGTCTGGCGGACCACGCAAAATACATGAACACTGAAGCTTTCTTT. As protein: CSASLADHAKYMNTEAFF.

This CDR3 is CASTPDRAYGYTF. CDR3 coding DNA: TGTGCCAGTACCCCGGACAGGGCCTATGGCTACACCTTC. The chain joins TRBV19 to TRBJ1-2, with 8 bases identical to TRBD1. The CDR3 has 13 residues. V trimming: 7 bases; J trimming: 4 bases; junction bases outside the gene matches: 5. Per germline, CDR1 LNHDA and CDR2 SQIVND (reference sequence).

This chain connects TRBV24-1 to TRBJ2-5; a weak D match, TRBD1 (5 bases). CDR3 size: 15 residues. The V end lost 4 bases, the J end lost 4 bases, and 15 bases lay between the germline ends. CDR1 is KGHDR and CDR2 is SFDVKD in the germline V gene. The chain's CDR3 is CATSEGGQGGETQYF. CDR3 DNA sequence: TGTGCCACCAGTGAGGGTGGGCAGGGTGGAGAGACCCAGTACTTC.

This clonotype was seen a few times. The CDR3, as DNA: TGTGCCAGCACGAATAATAAAGGACAGTGGAAACCTCTAGCCAAAAACATTCAGTACTTC. Its protein product is CASTNNKGQWKPLAKNIQYF. The chain has TRBV5-6 and TRBJ2-4; TRBD1 might be the D (6 bases). Germline V lookup: CDR1 SGHDT, CDR2 YYEEEE. The CDR3 has 20 residues. Deletions cut 6 bases from V and 0 bases from J, with 28 bases between.

This clonotype was seen more than once but under ten times. This chain links TRBV7-9 with TRBJ1-2; D possibly corresponds to TRBD1 (5 bases). Per germline, CDR1 SEHNR and CDR2 FQNEAQ (reference sequence). The CDR3 contains 16 residues. Between the trimmed V and J ends, which lost 6 bases and 3 bases, there was a span of 20 bases. The CDR3 nucleotides are TGTGCCAGCAGGGGGGACGGAGGCGGCTTCCACTATGGCTACACCTTC. It encodes CASRGDGGGFHYGYTF.

The V call is TRBV24-1, the J call TRBJ1-2; unclear D gene. The CDR3 extends over 14 amino acids. Germline CDR1 reads KGHDR; CDR2 reads SFDVKD. V was shortened by 4 bases and J by 4 bases, with 12 bases between the two germline ends. CDR3 bases: TGTGCCACCAGTGACACTTCTTACACCTATGGCTACACCTTC. Its translation: CATSDTSYTYGYTF.

This clonotype was observed a few times. The gene calls are TRBV4-3 and TRBJ2-1; 8 positions agree with TRBD2. V lost 0 bases to trimming and J lost 3 bases; unmatched junction nucleotides: 10. The germline gives CDR1 LGHNA, CDR2 YSLEER. The CDR3 consists of 18 residues. CDR3 DNA sequence: TGCGCCAGCAGCCAAGATGCCGGCCGGGGGGGAGTCTACAATGAGCAGTTCTTC. This codes for CASSQDAGRGGVYNEQFF.

The chain links TRBV20-1 to TRBJ2-5; TRBD2 matches at 12 bases. Unmatched junction bases numbered 3, after V lost 6 bases and J lost 1 base. This CDR3 comprises 14 residues. Per the germline V gene, CDR1 is DFQATT and CDR2 is SNEGSKA (reference sequence). As DNA, the CDR3 is TGCAGTGCGCTAGCGGGGGGGTCCCAAGAGACCCAGTACTTC. Protein product: CSALAGGSQETQYF.

This clonotype was counted at least ten times. The CDR3 loop is CASSLQYSVSALHF. The CDR3 nucleotides read TGTGCCAGCAGCTTACAGTATTCGGTCAGCGCCCTCCACTTT. V is TRBV27 and J is TRBJ1-6, with D unclear. Per germline, CDR1 MNHEY and CDR2 SMNVEV (reference sequence). The CDR3 consists of 14 residues. The ends were cut back, 6 bases at V and 14 bases at J, with 20 bases in the middle.

With respect to this clonotype: The junction and the germline gene differ at one end; a read error may be behind it. The chain couples TRBV5-1 to TRBJ1-1; D might be TRBD1 (5 bases). The CDR3 covers 14 residues. Germline CDR1 and CDR2: SGHRS and YFSETQ. The CDR3 nucleotides read TGCGCCAGCAGCTTGGGAGTCACTGGGACTGAGGCTTTCTTT. This sequence encodes CASSLGVTGTEAFF.

The chain carries TRBV15 and TRBJ2-5; 9 nucleotides match TRBD1. With V trimmed by 5 bases and J by 1 base, 11 bases remained unmatched. Germline CDR1 is LNHNV and CDR2 is YYDKDF (reference sequence). The CDR3 runs 17 residues. The DNA for the CDR3 is TGTGCCACCAGCGCCGATCGCCGGGACAGGGTCCAAGAGACCCAGTACTTC. Translating gives CATSADRRDRVQETQYF.